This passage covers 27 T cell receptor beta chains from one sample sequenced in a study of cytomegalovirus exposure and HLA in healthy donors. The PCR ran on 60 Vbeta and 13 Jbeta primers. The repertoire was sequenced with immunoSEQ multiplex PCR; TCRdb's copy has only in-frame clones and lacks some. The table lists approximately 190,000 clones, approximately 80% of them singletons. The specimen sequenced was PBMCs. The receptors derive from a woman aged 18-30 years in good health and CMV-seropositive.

Here the CDR3 reads CASSVGKRGETQYF. The CDR3 bases are TGTGCCAGCAGCGTAGGGAAAAGGGGGGAGACCCAGTACTTC. The chain carries TRBV9 and TRBJ2-5; possibly TRBD1 for D (6 bases). Germline CDR1 reads SGDLS; CDR2 reads YYNGEE. Trimming took 0 bases from V and 5 from J, leaving 11 bases between them. This CDR3 is 14 amino acids long.

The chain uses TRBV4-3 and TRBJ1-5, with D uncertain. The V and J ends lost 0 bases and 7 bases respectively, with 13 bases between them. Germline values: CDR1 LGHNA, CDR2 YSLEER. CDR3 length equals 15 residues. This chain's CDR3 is CASSQDSRAGQPQHF. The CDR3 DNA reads TGCGCCAGCAGCCAAGACAGTAGGGCGGGACAGCCCCAGCATTTT.

CDR3 amino acids: CASSRGQNYGYTF. The DNA for the CDR3 is TGTGCCAGCAGTAGGGGACAGAACTATGGCTACACCTTC. The chain has TRBV27 and TRBJ1-2; 7 nucleotides agree with TRBD1. This CDR3 region has 13 residues. The V and J ends lost 5 bases and 2 bases, in that order; junction bases with no gene match: 2. CDR1 is MNHEY, CDR2 SMNVEV, per germline (reference sequence).

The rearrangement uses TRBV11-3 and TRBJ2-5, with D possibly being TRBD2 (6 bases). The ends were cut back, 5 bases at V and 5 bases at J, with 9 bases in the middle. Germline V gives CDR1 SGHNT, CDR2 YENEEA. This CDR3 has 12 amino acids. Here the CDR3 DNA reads TGTGCCAGCAGCAGACTAGGGGAGACCCAGTACTTC. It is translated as CASSRLGETQYF. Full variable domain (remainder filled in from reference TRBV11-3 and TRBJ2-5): EAGVVQSPRYKIIEKKQPVAFWCNPISGHNTLYWYLQNLGQGPELLIRYENEEAVDDSQLPKDRFSAERLKGVDSTLKIQPAELGDSAVYLCASSRLGETQYFGPGTRLLVL.

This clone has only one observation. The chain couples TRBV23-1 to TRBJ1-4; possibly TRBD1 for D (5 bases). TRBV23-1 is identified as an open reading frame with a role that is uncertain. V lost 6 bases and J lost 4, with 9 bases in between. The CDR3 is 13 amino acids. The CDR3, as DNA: TGCGCCAGCAGGGGGCTGATTAATGAAAAACTGTTTTTT. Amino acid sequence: CASRGLINEKLFF.

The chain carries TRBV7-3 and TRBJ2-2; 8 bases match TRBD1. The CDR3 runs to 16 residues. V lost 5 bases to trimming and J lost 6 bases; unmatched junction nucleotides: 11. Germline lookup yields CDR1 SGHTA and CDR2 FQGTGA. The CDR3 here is CASSDSGQARPGELFF. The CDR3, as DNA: TGTGCCAGCAGCGATTCGGGACAGGCCAGACCCGGGGAGCTGTTTTTT.

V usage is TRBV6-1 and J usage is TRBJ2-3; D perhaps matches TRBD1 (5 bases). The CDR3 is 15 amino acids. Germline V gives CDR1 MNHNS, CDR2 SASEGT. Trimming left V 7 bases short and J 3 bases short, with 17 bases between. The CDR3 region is CASTMTDPRTDTQYF. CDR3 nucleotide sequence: TGTGCCAGCACCATGACAGACCCAAGAACAGATACGCAGTATTTT.

CDR3 residues: CASSLGGLSVLTF. The CDR3 nucleotides read TGTGCCAGCAGCTTGGGGGGGCTGAGCGTCCTGACTTTC. The chain employs TRBV5-5 and TRBJ2-6; D might be TRBD1 (6 bases). Germline values: CDR1 SGHKS, CDR2 YYEKEE (reference sequence). The CDR3 runs 13 residues. V lost 0 bases and J lost 12, with 10 bases in between.

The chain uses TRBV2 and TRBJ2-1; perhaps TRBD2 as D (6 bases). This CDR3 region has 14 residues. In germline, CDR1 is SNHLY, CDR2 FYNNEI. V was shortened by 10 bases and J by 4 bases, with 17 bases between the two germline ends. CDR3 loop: CATQNHGTYNEQFF. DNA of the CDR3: TGTGCCACGCAAAACCACGGGACTTACAATGAGCAGTTCTTC.

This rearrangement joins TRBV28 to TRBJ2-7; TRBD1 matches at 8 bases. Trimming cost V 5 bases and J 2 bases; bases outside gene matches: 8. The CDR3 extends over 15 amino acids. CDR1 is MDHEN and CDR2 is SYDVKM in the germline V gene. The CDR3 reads CASSRVGTGAYEQYF. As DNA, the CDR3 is TGTGCCAGCAGTCGCGTCGGGACAGGAGCCTACGAGCAGTACTTC.

The CDR3 reads CASSGLGGEETQYF. CDR3 bases: TGCGCCAGCAGCGGCCTAGGGGGAGAAGAGACCCAGTACTTC. This rearrangement joins TRBV4-1 to TRBJ2-5, with D possibly matching TRBD1 (6 bases). There are 14 residues in the CDR3. V lost 5 bases, J lost 3 bases, and 13 bases lay in between. In germline, CDR1 is MGHRA, CDR2 YSYEKL.

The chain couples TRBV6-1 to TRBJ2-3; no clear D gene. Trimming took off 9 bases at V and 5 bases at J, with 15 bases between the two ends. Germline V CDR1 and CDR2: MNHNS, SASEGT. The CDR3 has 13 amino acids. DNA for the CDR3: TGTGCCAGTTCGGGTCTAGTACAAGATACGCAGTATTTT. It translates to CASSGLVQDTQYF.

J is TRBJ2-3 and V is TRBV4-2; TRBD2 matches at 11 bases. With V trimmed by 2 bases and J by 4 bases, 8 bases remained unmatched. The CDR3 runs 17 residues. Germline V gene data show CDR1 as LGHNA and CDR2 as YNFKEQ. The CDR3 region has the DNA TGTGCCAGCAGCCAACCGCTAGCGGGGGGAGTGGCAGATACGCAGTATTTT. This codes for CASSQPLAGGVADTQYF.

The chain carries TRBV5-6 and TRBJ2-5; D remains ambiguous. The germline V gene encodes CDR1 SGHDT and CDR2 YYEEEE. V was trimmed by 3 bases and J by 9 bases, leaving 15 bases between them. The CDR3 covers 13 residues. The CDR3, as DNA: TGTGCCAGCAGCTCGCGTCGGAGAATGGCCCAGTACTTC. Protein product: CASSSRRRMAQYF.

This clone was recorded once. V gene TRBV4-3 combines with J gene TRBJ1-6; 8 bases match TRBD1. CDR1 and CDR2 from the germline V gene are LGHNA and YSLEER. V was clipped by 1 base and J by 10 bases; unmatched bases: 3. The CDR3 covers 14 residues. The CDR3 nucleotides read TGCGCCAGCAGCCAAGGGACAGGGTTGTCACCCCTCCACTTT. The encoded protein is CASSQGTGLSPLHF.

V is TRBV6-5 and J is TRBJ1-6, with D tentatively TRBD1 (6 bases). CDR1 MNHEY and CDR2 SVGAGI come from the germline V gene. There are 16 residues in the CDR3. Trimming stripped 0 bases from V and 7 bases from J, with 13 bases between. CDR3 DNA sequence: TGTGCCAGCAGTTACTCGACGGGCAGGGGAAATTCACCCCTCCACTTT. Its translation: CASSYSTGRGNSPLHF.

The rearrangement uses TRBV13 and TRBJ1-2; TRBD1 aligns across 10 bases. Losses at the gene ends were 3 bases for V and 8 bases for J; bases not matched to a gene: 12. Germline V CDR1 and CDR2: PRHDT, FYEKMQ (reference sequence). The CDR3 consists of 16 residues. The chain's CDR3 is CASSFGDRGETSGYTF. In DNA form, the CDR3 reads TGTGCCAGCAGCTTTGGGGACAGGGGCGAGACGTCGGGCTACACCTTC. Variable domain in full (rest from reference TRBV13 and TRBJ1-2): AAGVIQSPRHLIKEKRETATLKCYPIPRHDTVYWYQQGPGQDPQFLISFYEKMQSDKGSIPDRFSAQQFSDYHSELNMSSLELGDSALYFCASSFGDRGETSGYTFGSGTRLTVV.

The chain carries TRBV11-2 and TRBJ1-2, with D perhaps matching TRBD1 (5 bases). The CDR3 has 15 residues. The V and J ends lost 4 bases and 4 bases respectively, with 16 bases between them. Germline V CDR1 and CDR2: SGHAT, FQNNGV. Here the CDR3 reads CASSWGGTPSYGYTF. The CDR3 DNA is TGTGCCAGCAGCTGGGGGGGAACACCTTCCTATGGCTACACCTTC.

This chain's CDR3 is CASSEVSGELFF. As DNA, the CDR3 is TGCGCCAGCAGTGAGGTCTCCGGGGAGCTGTTTTTT. The chain is built from TRBV10-2 and TRBJ2-2; D is undetermined. V shed 2 bases and J shed 6 bases, with 4 bases lying between them. Germline V gene lookup returns CDR1 WSHSY and CDR2 SAAADI. The CDR3 spans 12 residues.

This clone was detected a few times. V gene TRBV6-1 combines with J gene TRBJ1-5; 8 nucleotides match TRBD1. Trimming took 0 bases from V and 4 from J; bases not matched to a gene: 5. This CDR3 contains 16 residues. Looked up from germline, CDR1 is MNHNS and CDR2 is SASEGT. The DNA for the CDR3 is TGTGCCAGCAGTGAAGCACAGGGGGTAGGAAATCAGCCCCAGCATTTT. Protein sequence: CASSEAQGVGNQPQHF.

CDR3 nucleotide sequence: TGCAGCGTTGCGACTAGCCGAACCCAGGGCGAGCAGTACGTC. It codes for CSVATSRTQGEQYV. The gene calls are TRBV29-1 and TRBJ2-7, with 7 bases that match TRBD2. CDR1 is SQVTM and CDR2 is ANQGSEA in the germline V gene. The ends lost 4 bases at V and 6 bases at J; junction bases unmatched: 12. The CDR3 is 14 residues long.

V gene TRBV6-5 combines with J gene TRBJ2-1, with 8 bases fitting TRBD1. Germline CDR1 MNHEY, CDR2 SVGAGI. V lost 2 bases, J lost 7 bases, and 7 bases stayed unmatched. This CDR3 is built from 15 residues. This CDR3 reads CASSYGQGAFNEQFF. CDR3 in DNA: TGTGCCAGCAGTTACGGGCAGGGGGCTTTTAATGAGCAGTTCTTC.

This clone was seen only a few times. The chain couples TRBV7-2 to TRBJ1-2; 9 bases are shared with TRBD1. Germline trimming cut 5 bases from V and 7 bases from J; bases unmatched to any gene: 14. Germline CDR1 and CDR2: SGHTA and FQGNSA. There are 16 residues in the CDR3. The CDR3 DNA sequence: TGTGCCAGCAGCCCCCGGTCGGGGACAGGGTCTTCTGGCTACACCTTC. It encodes CASSPRSGTGSSGYTF.

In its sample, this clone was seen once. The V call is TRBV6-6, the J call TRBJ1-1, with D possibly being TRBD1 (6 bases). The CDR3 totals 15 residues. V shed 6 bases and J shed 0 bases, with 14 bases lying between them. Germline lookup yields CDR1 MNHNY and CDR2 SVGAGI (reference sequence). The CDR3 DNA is TGTGCCAGCAGACAACAGGGAATGATGAACACTGAAGCTTTCTTT. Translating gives CASRQQGMMNTEAFF.

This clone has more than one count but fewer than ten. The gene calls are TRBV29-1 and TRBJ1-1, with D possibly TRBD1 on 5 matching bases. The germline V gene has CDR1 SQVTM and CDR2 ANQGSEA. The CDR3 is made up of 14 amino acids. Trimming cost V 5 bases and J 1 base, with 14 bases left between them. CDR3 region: CSVTTGGGNTEAFF. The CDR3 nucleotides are TGCAGCGTTACCACCGGGGGGGGGAACACTGAAGCTTTCTTT.

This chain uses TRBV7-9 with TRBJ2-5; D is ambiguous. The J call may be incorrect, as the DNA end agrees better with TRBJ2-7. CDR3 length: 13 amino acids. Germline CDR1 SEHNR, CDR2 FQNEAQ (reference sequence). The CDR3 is CASSLLYRSEQYF. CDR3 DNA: TGTGCCAGCAGTCTCCTATATCGCTCCGAGCAGTACTTC.

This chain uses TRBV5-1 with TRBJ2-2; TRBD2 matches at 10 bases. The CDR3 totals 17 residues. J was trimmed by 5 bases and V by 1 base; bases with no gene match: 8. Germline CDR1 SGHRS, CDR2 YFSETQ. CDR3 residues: CASSLSPSGGGTGELFF. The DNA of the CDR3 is TGCGCCAGCAGCTTGTCGCCTAGCGGGGGCGGTACCGGGGAGCTGTTTTTT.